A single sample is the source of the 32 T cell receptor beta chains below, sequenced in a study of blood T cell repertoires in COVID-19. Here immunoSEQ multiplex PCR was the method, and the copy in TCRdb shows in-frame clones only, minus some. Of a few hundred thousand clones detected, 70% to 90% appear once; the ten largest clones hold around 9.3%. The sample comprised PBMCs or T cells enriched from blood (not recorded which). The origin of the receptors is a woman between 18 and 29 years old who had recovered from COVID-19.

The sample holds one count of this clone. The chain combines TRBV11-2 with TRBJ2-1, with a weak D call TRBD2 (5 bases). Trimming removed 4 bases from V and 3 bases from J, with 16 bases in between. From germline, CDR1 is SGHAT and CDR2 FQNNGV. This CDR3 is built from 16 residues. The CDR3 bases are TGTGCCAGCAGCTCTAATCTAGCTCCCTACTACAATGAGCAGTTCTTC. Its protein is CASSSNLAPYYNEQFF.

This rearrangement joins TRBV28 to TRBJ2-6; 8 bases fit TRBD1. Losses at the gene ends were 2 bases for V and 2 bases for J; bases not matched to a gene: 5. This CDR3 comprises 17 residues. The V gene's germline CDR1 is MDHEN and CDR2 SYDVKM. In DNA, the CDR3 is TGTGCCAGCAGTTTAGACAGGGGTTTAACTGGGGCCAACGTCCTGACTTTC. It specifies CASSLDRGLTGANVLTF. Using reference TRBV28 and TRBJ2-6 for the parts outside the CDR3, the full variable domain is DVKVTQSSRYLVKRTGEKVFLECVQDMDHENMFWYRQDPGLGLRLIYFSYDVKMKEKGDIPEGYSVSREKKERFSLILESASTNQTSMYLCASSLDRGLTGANVLTFGAGSRLTVL.

CDR3 in amino acids: CASLSGNSYEQYF. As DNA, the CDR3 is TGTGCCAGCCTCAGCGGGAATTCCTACGAGCAGTACTTC. The genes are TRBV6-5 and TRBJ2-7, with 7 nucleotides matching TRBD2. Germline V gene lookup returns CDR1 MNHEY and CDR2 SVGAGI. The CDR3 totals 13 residues. V lost 8 bases and J lost 1; bases outside the gene matches: 5.

CDR3 nucleotides: TGTGCCAGCAGTGAAGCCGACAGGGTGTCTGAAGCTTTCTTT. Translation: CASSEADRVSEAFF. The chain employs TRBV6-1 and TRBJ1-1, with 7 bases lining up with TRBD1. In germline, CDR1 is MNHNS, CDR2 SASEGT. This CDR3 comprises 14 residues. The V and J ends lost 0 bases and 6 bases, in that order; junction bases with no gene match: 4.

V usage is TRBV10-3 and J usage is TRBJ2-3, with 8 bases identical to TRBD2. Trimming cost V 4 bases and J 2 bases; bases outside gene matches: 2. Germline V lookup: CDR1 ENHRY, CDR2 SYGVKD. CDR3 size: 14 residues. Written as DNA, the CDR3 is TGTGCCATCAGTGCGGGGGGGCCCACAGATACGCAGTATTTT. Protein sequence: CAISAGGPTDTQYF.

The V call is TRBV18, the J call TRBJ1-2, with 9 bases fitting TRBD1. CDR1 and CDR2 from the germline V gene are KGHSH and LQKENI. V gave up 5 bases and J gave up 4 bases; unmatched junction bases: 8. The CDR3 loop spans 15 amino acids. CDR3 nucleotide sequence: TGTGCCAGCTCAGGGGACAGGGCCGAACCCTATGGCTACACCTTC. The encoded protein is CASSGDRAEPYGYTF. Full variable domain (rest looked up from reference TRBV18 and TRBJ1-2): NAGVMQNPRHLVRRRGQEARLRCSPMKGHSHVYWYRQLPEEGLKFMVYLQKENIIDESGMPKERFSAEFPKEGPSILRIQQVVRGDSAAYFCASSGDRAEPYGYTFGSGTRLTVV.

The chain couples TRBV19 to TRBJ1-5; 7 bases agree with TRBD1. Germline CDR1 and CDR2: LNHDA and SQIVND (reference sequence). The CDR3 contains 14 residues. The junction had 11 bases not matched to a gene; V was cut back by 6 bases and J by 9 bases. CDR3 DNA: TGTGCCAGTAGGTCCACAGGGGTGAGCAGGCCCCAGCATTTT. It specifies CASRSTGVSRPQHF.

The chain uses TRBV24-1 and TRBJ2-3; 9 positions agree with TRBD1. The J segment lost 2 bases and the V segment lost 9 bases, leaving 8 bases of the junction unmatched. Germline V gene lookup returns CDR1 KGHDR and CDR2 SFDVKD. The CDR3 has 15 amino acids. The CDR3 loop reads CATAGTGGFTDTQYF. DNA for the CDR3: TGTGCCACCGCCGGAACAGGGGGCTTCACAGATACGCAGTATTTT.

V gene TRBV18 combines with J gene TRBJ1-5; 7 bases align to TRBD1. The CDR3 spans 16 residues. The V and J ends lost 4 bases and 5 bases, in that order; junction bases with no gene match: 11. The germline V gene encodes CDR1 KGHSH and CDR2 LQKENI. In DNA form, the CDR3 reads TGTGCCAGCTCACTTGGACAGGTTGGGTCTCATCAGCCCCAGCATTTT. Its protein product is CASSLGQVGSHQPQHF.

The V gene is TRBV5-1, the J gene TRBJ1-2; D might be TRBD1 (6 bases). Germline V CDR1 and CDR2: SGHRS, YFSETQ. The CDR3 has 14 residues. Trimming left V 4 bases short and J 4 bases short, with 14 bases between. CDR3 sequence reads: CASSRDTEAYGYTF. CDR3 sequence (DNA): TGCGCCAGCAGCAGGGACACAGAAGCCTATGGCTACACCTTC. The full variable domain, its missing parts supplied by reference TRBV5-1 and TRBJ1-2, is KAGVTQTPRYLIKTRGQQVTLSCSPISGHRSVSWYQQTPGQGLQFLFEYFSETQRNKGNFPGRFSGRQFSNSRSEMNVSTLELGDSALYLCASSRDTEAYGYTFGSGTRLTVV.

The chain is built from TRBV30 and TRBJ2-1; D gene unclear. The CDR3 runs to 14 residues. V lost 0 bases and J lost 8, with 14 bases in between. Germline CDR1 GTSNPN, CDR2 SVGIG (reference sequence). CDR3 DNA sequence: TGTGCCTGGAGTGTTAGACTTAGCCGGTATGAGCAGTTCTTC. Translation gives CAWSVRLSRYEQFF.

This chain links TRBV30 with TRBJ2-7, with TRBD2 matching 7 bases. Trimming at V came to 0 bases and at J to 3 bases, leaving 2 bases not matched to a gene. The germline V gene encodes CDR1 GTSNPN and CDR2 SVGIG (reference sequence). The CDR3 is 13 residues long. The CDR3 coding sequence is TGTGCCTGGAGTGTCGCTAGCGGCTACGAGCAGTACTTC. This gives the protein CAWSVASGYEQYF.

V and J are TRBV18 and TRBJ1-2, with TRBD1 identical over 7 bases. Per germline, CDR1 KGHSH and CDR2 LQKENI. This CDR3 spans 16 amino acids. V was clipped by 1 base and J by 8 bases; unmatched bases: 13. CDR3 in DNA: TGTGCCAGCTCACCACTGAAGACAGGGACCGCAACGGGCTACACCTTC. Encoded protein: CASSPLKTGTATGYTF.

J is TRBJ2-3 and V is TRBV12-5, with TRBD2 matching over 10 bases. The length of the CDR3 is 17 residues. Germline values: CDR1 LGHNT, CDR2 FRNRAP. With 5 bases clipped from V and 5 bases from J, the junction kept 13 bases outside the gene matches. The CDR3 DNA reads TGTGCTAGTGGTCCCCCGGGGAGCGGGGGGGCCGTAGATACGCAGTATTTT. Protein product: CASGPPGSGGAVDTQYF.

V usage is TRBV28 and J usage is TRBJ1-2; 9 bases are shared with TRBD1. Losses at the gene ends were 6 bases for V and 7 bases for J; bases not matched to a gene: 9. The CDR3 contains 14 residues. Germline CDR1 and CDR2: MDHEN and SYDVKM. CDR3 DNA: TGTGCCAGCAGACTTCAACAGGGGGCGCTTGGCTACACCTTC. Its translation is CASRLQQGALGYTF.

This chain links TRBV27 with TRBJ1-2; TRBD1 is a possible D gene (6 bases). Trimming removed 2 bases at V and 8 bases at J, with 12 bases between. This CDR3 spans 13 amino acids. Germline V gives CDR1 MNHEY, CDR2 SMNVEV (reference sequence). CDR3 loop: CASSLMGGRGYTF. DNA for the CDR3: TGTGCCAGCAGTTTAATGGGGGGGCGAGGCTACACCTTC.

CDR3: CASSVAGERYEQYF. The CDR3 DNA is TGTGCCAGCAGCGTAGCAGGGGAGCGGTACGAGCAGTACTTC. This chain joins TRBV9 and TRBJ2-7, with a possible D match to TRBD1 (6 bases). This CDR3 is 14 amino acids long. V lost 0 bases and J 4 bases, leaving 11 bases between the germline ends. Germline CDR1 SGDLS, CDR2 YYNGEE.

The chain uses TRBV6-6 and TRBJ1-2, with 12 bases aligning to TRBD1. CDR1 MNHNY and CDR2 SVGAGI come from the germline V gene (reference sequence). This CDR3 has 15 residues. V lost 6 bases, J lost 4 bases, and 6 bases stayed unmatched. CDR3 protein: CASSDGTGGFYGYTF. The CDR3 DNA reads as TGTGCCAGCAGCGATGGGACAGGGGGCTTCTATGGCTACACCTTC.

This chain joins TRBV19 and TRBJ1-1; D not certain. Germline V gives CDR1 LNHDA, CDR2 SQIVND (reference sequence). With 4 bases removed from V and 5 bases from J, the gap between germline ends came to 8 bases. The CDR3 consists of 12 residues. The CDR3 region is CASSTGMTEAFF. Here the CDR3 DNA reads TGTGCCAGTAGTACCGGGATGACTGAAGCTTTCTTT.

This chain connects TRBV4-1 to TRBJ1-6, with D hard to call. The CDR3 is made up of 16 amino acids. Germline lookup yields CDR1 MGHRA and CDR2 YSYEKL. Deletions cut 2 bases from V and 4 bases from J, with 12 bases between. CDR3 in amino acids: CASSQSNPGYNSPLHF. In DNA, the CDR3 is TGCGCCAGCAGCCAATCAAACCCGGGGTATAATTCACCCCTCCACTTT.

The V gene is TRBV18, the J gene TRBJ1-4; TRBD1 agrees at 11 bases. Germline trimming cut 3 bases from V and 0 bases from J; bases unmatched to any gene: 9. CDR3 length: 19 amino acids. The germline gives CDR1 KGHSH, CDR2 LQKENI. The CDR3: CASSPFHPGQGATNEKLFF. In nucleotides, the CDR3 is TGTGCCAGCTCACCGTTTCATCCGGGACAGGGGGCAACTAATGAAAAACTGTTTTTT.

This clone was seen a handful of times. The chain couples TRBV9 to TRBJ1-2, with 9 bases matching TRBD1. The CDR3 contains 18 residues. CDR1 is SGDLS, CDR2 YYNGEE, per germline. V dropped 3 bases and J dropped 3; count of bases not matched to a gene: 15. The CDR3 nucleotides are TGTGCCAGCAGCGCTCCCCGACAGGGGGGTCTCTCTTACTATGGCTACACCTTC. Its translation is CASSAPRQGGLSYYGYTF.

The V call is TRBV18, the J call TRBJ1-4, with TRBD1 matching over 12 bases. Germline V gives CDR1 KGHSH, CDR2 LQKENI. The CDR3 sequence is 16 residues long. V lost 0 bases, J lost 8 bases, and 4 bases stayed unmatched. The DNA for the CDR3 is TGTGCCAGCTCACCACCTATGGGACAGGGGGCCGAAAAACTGTTTTTT. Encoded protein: CASSPPMGQGAEKLFF.

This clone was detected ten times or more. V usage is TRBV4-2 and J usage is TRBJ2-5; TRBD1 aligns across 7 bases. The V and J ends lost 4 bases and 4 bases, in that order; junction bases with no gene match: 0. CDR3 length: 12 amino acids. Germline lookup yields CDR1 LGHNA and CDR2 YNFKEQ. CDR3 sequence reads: CASSRTGETQYF. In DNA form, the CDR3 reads TGTGCCAGCAGCCGGACAGGAGAGACCCAGTACTTC.

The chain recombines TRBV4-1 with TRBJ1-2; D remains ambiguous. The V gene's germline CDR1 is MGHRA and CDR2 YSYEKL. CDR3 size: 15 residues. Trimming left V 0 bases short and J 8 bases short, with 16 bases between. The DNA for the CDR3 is TGCGCCAGCAGCCAAGATTGGTCGGGTGGTGAGGGCTACACCTTC. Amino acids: CASSQDWSGGEGYTF.

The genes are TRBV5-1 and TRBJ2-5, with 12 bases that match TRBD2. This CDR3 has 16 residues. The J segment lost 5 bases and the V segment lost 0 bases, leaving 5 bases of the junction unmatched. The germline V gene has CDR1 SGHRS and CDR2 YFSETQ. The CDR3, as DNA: TGCGCCAGCAGCTTGGGACTAGCGGGAGATGGGGAGACCCAGTACTTC. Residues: CASSLGLAGDGETQYF. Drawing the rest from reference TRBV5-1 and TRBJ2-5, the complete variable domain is KAGVTQTPRYLIKTRGQQVTLSCSPISGHRSVSWYQQTPGQGLQFLFEYFSETQRNKGNFPGRFSGRQFSNSRSEMNVSTLELGDSALYLCASSLGLAGDGETQYFGPGTRLLVL.

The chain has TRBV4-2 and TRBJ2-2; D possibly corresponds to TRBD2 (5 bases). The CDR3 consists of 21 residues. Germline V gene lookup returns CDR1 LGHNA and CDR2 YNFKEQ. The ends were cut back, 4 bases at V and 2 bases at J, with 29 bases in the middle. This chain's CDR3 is CASSRRRTVGSSLTNTGELFF. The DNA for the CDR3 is TGTGCCAGCAGCCGAAGACGGACTGTAGGCTCTAGCTTAACAAACACCGGGGAGCTGTTTTTT.

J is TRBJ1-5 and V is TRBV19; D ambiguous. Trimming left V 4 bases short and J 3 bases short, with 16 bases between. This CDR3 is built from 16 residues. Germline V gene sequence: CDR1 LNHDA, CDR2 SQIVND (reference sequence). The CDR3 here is CASSTHGVGPNQPQHF. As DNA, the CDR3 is TGTGCCAGTAGTACCCACGGGGTTGGACCCAATCAGCCCCAGCATTTT.

The CDR3 DNA follows: TGTGCCAGCAGCGAAAGAACAGGGGGAGAGACCCAGTACTTC. Translating gives CASSERTGGETQYF. The rearrangement uses TRBV7-9 and TRBJ2-5, with 8 bases lining up with TRBD1. The V gene's germline CDR1 is SEHNR and CDR2 FQNEAQ (reference sequence). The J segment lost 4 bases and the V segment lost 5 bases, leaving 6 bases of the junction unmatched. This CDR3 is 14 amino acids long.

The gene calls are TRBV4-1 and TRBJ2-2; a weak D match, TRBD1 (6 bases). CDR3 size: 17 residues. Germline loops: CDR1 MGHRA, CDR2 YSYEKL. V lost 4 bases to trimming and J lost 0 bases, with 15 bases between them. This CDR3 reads CASSPIRGQPNTGELFF. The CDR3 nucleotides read TGCGCCAGCAGCCCCATTCGAGGACAGCCGAACACCGGGGAGCTGTTTTTT.

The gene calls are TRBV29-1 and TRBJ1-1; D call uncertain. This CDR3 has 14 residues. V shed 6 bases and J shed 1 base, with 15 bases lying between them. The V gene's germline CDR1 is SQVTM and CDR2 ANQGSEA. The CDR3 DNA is TGCAGCGTGGGGATCGGAGGGCAGAACACTGAAGCTTTCTTT. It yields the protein CSVGIGGQNTEAFF.

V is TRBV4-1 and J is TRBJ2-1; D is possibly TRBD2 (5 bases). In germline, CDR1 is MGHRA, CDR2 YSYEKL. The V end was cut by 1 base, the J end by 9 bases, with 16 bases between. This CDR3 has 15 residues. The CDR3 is CASSQAGDYRTEQFF. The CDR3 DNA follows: TGCGCCAGCAGCCAAGCCGGTGACTATAGGACTGAGCAGTTCTTC.